One sample yielded the 27 T cell receptor beta chains listed below, sequenced in a study of OX40 agonist ivuxolimab in advanced cancers. Clones were read by immunoSEQ multiplex PCR, and TCRdb kept only the in-frame ones, dropping some. The sample carries about 73,000 clones, about 85% recorded once. Sequencing used CD4+ or CD8+ T cells sorted from blood, obtained in a trial of the OX40 agonist ivuxolimab. The receptors come from an adult with an advanced solid tumor such as melanoma, head and neck, liver or kidney cancer.

J is TRBJ2-1 and V is TRBV7-6, with TRBD2 matching 7 bases. CDR1 and CDR2 (germline): SGHVS, FNYEAQ. The V and J ends lost 2 bases and 4 bases, in that order; junction bases with no gene match: 5. The CDR3 contains 15 residues. Written as DNA, the CDR3 is TGTGCCAGCAGCTTAACCAGCGGGGCTTACAATGAGCAGTTCTTC. Its translation is CASSLTSGAYNEQFF.

The rearrangement links TRBV28 to TRBJ2-7; D is undetermined. There are 11 residues in the CDR3. Germline-derived CDR1 and CDR2 are MDHEN and SYDVKM. V was pared by 8 bases and J by 7 bases, with 12 bases between. The CDR3 nucleotides read TGTGCCAGCGTATCTGGGGTTGAGCAGTACTTC. Translated: CASVSGVEQYF.

The chain has TRBV7-9 and TRBJ2-5, with 8 bases that match TRBD2. Germline CDR1 reads SEHNR; CDR2 reads FQNEAQ (reference sequence). This CDR3 region has 14 residues. Unmatched junction bases numbered 3, after V lost 5 bases and J lost 1 base. This CDR3 reads CASSATSGQETQYF. DNA of the CDR3: TGTGCCAGCAGCGCAACTAGCGGCCAAGAGACCCAGTACTTC.

About this clone itself: Relative to the germline gene, one junction end is altered; a read error may explain this. The chain joins TRBV20-1 to TRBJ2-1; perhaps TRBD2 as D (5 bases). The CDR3 contains 11 residues. The germline V gene has CDR1 DFQATT and CDR2 SNEGSKA (reference sequence). In DNA form, the CDR3 reads TGCAGTGCTAGTGTACCGGACTCAGAGCTCTTC. Protein sequence: CSASVPDSELF.

This chain uses TRBV2 with TRBJ1-5; D gene uncertain. Germline V gene sequence: CDR1 SNHLY, CDR2 FYNNEI. This CDR3 is 13 amino acids long. The ends were cut back, 7 bases at V and 2 bases at J, with 9 bases in the middle. The CDR3 region has the DNA TGTGCCAGCAAAACAATGGGCAATCAGCCCCAGCATTTT. Its translation is CASKTMGNQPQHF.

The chain links TRBV4-2 to TRBJ1-6; D gene ambiguous. Deletions cut 0 bases from V and 10 bases from J, with 13 bases between. Germline V gene sequence: CDR1 LGHNA, CDR2 YNFKEQ. CDR3 length: 15 residues. The CDR3 region has the DNA TGTGCCAGCAGCCAAGAGGCTTCAGGAGGGTCACCCCTCCACTTT. As protein: CASSQEASGGSPLHF.

The chain joins TRBV19 to TRBJ1-5; 8 bases agree with TRBD1. This CDR3 spans 15 amino acids. Per the germline V gene, CDR1 is LNHDA and CDR2 is SQIVND (reference sequence). Trimming cost V 0 bases and J 7 bases; bases outside gene matches: 5. The CDR3 region has the DNA TGTGCCAGTAGTATAGAAGGACAGGGTGTCCAGCCCCAGCATTTT. This codes for CASSIEGQGVQPQHF.

The chain recombines TRBV6-5 with TRBJ2-3; 7 nucleotides agree with TRBD2. The CDR3 runs 14 residues. CDR1 is MNHEY, CDR2 SVGAGI, per germline. Trimming cost V 2 bases and J 7 bases; bases outside gene matches: 6. Written as DNA, the CDR3 is TGTGCCAGCAGTTACGAAGGGGAGGGAAATACGCAGTATTTT. Amino acids: CASSYEGEGNTQYF.

This clone has just one count. This chain joins TRBV5-8 and TRBJ2-7; D gene uncertain. The CDR3 totals 13 residues. Trimming removed 2 bases from V and 7 bases from J, with 13 bases in between. Germline V gives CDR1 SGHTS, CDR2 YDEGEE. The CDR3: CASSFWRLGEQYF. CDR3 DNA: TGTGCCAGCAGCTTTTGGCGTCTAGGGGAGCAGTACTTC.

This sequence joins TRBV4-1 and TRBJ2-1; 7 nucleotides match TRBD2. Looked up from germline, CDR1 is MGHRA and CDR2 is YSYEKL. Trimming cost V 1 base and J 0 bases; bases outside gene matches: 3. The CDR3 has 16 residues. DNA for the CDR3: TGCGCCAGCAGCCAAGCACGCGGGAGCTCCTACAATGAGCAGTTCTTC. As protein: CASSQARGSSYNEQFF.

The chain combines TRBV2 with TRBJ1-2; D gene ambiguous. This CDR3 region has 15 residues. Germline lookup yields CDR1 SNHLY and CDR2 FYNNEI. V shed 6 bases and J shed 4 bases, with 18 bases lying between them. The CDR3, as DNA: TGTGCCAGCAGCCACTTCGGGGAGCACGGCTATGGCTACACCTTC. Protein product: CASSHFGEHGYGYTF.

The chain joins TRBV5-1 to TRBJ2-7, with 7 bases identical to TRBD2. The CDR3 is made up of 14 amino acids. CDR1 is SGHRS, CDR2 YFSETQ, per germline. The ends lost 4 bases at V and 1 base at J; junction bases unmatched: 5. The CDR3 is CASSRSGDSYEQYF. Here the CDR3 DNA reads TGCGCCAGCAGCCGAAGCGGGGATTCCTACGAGCAGTACTTC.

The chain recombines TRBV10-3 with TRBJ2-3, with a possible D match to TRBD1 (6 bases). This CDR3 contains 15 residues. V gave up 3 bases and J gave up 0 bases, with 10 bases separating them. Germline CDR1 ENHRY, CDR2 SYGVKD. DNA of the CDR3: TGTGCCATCAGTGACCCAGGGGCTAGCACAGATACGCAGTATTTT. This codes for CAISDPGASTDTQYF.

V is TRBV4-1 and J is TRBJ1-1; tentatively, D is TRBD1 (5 bases). V was shortened by 0 bases and J by 6 bases, with 17 bases between the two germline ends. This CDR3 has 16 residues. Germline V CDR1 and CDR2: MGHRA, YSYEKL. CDR3 region: CASSQDVGRRGAEAFF. CDR3 sequence (DNA): TGCGCCAGCAGCCAAGATGTGGGGAGGAGGGGAGCTGAAGCTTTCTTT.

V and J are TRBV5-6 and TRBJ1-2; D possibly corresponds to TRBD1 (6 bases). CDR1 SGHDT and CDR2 YYEEEE come from the germline V gene. This CDR3 has 13 residues. V lost 3 bases and J 3 bases, leaving 9 bases between the germline ends. CDR3 loop: CASSSQGHYGYTF. DNA of the CDR3: TGTGCCAGCAGCTCTCAGGGGCACTATGGCTACACCTTC.

The chain joins TRBV2 to TRBJ1-4; tentatively, D is TRBD1 (5 bases). Between the trimmed V and J ends, which lost 8 bases and 3 bases, there was a span of 13 bases. The germline gives CDR1 SNHLY, CDR2 FYNNEI. This CDR3 is 14 amino acids long. This CDR3 is CASLLRGSNEKLFF. The CDR3 DNA reads as TGTGCCAGCCTCCTTCGGGGCTCTAATGAAAAACTGTTTTTT.

This chain uses TRBV29-1 with TRBJ1-1; TRBD1 is a possible D gene (6 bases). The CDR3 is made up of 15 amino acids. V was pared by 0 bases and J by 7 bases, with 18 bases between. Germline V gene sequence: CDR1 SQVTM, CDR2 ANQGSEA. As DNA, the CDR3 is TGCAGCGTTGAAGATTCGCAGGGGAGAAGAAATGAAGCTTTCTTT. Translating it yields CSVEDSQGRRNEAFF.

This clone was found a few times. The chain employs TRBV10-3 and TRBJ1-3; TRBD1 matches 9 bases. In germline, CDR1 is ENHRY, CDR2 SYGVKD. The length of the CDR3 is 15 residues. V dropped 6 bases and J dropped 2; count of bases not matched to a gene: 5. The CDR3 DNA reads as TGTGCCATCAGGGCGACAGGGGGAACTGGAAACACCATATATTTT. This gives the protein CAIRATGGTGNTIYF.

V is TRBV4-1 and J is TRBJ2-5, with D perhaps TRBD2 (5 bases). Germline V gives CDR1 MGHRA, CDR2 YSYEKL. This CDR3 region has 15 residues. Trimming stripped 3 bases from V and 2 bases from J, with 13 bases between. CDR3 loop: CASSHLASQQETQYF. CDR3 in DNA: TGCGCCAGCAGCCATCTAGCAAGTCAGCAAGAGACCCAGTACTTC.

This sequence joins TRBV11-3 and TRBJ1-4; D is unclear. Per the germline V gene, CDR1 is SGHNT and CDR2 is YENEEA. There are 13 residues in the CDR3. V was clipped by 4 bases and J by 8 bases, with 11 bases between them. CDR3 in amino acids: CASSYRVGEKLFF. DNA for the CDR3: TGTGCCAGCAGCTACCGAGTAGGGGAAAAACTGTTTTTT.

The V call is TRBV9, the J call TRBJ2-1, with TRBD2 matching over 13 bases. The CDR3 sequence is 15 residues long. Germline lookup yields CDR1 SGDLS and CDR2 YYNGEE. J lost 4 bases, V lost 3 bases, and 1 base had no gene match. The DNA of the CDR3 is TGTGCCAGCAGCGAGGGACTAGCGGGGTACAATGAGCAGTTCTTC. Its translation is CASSEGLAGYNEQFF.

The gene calls are TRBV4-1 and TRBJ2-7; D not resolved. CDR1 and CDR2 (germline): MGHRA, YSYEKL. V lost 1 base, J lost 0 bases, and 19 bases lay in between. The CDR3 runs 18 residues. CDR3 sequence reads: CASSQGWITRFPSYEQYF. CDR3 DNA sequence: TGCGCCAGCAGCCAAGGTTGGATCACAAGGTTCCCCTCCTACGAGCAGTACTTC.

The CDR3 nucleotides are TGTGCCAGCTCCCCCGGCTCGGGGGAGCAGTACTTC. It codes for CASSPGSGEQYF. This chain links TRBV18 with TRBJ2-7; tentative D call: TRBD2 (5 bases). CDR3 length: 12 residues. Germline CDR1 is KGHSH and CDR2 is LQKENI. V was pared by 6 bases and J by 7 bases, with 13 bases between.

This clone came up once. The chain is built from TRBV19 and TRBJ1-5, with D unresolved. The V gene's germline CDR1 is LNHDA and CDR2 SQIVND (reference sequence). Trimming took 0 bases from V and 5 from J, leaving 14 bases between them. CDR3 size: 16 residues. The CDR3 spells CASSIELRRRDQPQHF. CDR3 DNA: TGTGCCAGTAGTATAGAGTTGCGACGGCGCGATCAGCCCCAGCATTTT.

In this sample, this clone turned up a few times. The CDR3 reads CASSYGGTYSPLHF. As DNA, the CDR3 is TGTGCCAGCAGTTACGGCGGGACCTATTCACCCCTCCACTTT. The chain carries TRBV6-5 and TRBJ1-6; weak D call: TRBD1 (5 bases). This CDR3 comprises 14 residues. Per germline, CDR1 MNHEY and CDR2 SVGAGI. The ends were cut back, 2 bases at V and 8 bases at J, with 10 bases in the middle.

The CDR3 nucleotides are TGCAGTGCACCCTTCGTAGATACGCAGTATTTT. Translation: CSAPFVDTQYF. V and J are TRBV20-1 and TRBJ2-3; D is uncertain. CDR1 is DFQATT, CDR2 SNEGSKA, per germline (reference sequence). The CDR3 extends over 11 amino acids. The ends were cut back, 6 bases at V and 5 bases at J, with 9 bases in the middle.

The chain joins TRBV6-5 to TRBJ2-4; a weak D match, TRBD1 (5 bases). Trimming took off 7 bases at V and 2 bases at J, with 6 bases between the two ends. The CDR3 has 12 residues. Germline loops: CDR1 MNHEY, CDR2 SVGAGI. The CDR3 DNA follows: TGTGCCAGCAAGGGGACCAAAAACATTCAGTACTTC. It specifies CASKGTKNIQYF.